This T cell receptor beta chain stems from a study of blood T cell repertoires in COVID-19. Looking at the study overall: Samples of COVID-19 (acute and convalescent) were obtained from the United States, Italy and Spain. Sources were T cells, B-cell-depleted T cells, or PBMCs; the material itself was cDNA or gDNA.

Authors' data handling: How many nucleated cells were present was estimated from reference gene primer amplification. Method: immunoSEQ multiplex PCR; TCRdb's copy keeps in-frame clones and lacks some. V, J and clone size are taken as reported in that table, and D and trimming were inferred from the DNA itself. The top ten hold under 5% of the sample, which has 70,000 to 95,000 clones, around 90% seen once. This clone was counted between two and nine times. The CDR3 totals 13 residues. The germline CDR1 and CDR2 sequences are SGHRS and YFSETQ. V lost 1 base to trimming and J lost 5 bases, with 9 bases between them.

The sample comprised peripheral blood. The TCR sequence derives from a woman aged 45-60 years in a cohort sampled during active COVID-19. The chain links TRBV5-1 to TRBJ1-1; the D gene is possibly TRBD1 (5 bases). CDR3 residues: CASSLQGSTEAFF. CDR3 coding DNA: TGCGCCAGCAGCTTGCAGGGTAGTACTGAAGCTTTCTTT.